The rows below give T cell receptor beta chains drawn from one sample of a study of T cell responses to AZD1222 COVID-19 vaccine. Some clones are missing from TCRdb's copy, which holds only in-frame ones; the method was immunoSEQ multiplex PCR. The profile shows about 170,000 clones, less than 95% of them singletons. Sequencing used peripheral blood, obtained on day 0 of AZD1222 vaccination. These receptor sequences come from an adult in good health. CDR3s include the opening cysteine and the closing phenylalanine or tryptophan. D genes are given only for firm matches. The size of a clone is reported for some rows only, either as once, few or many, or as a class for expanded clones.

v_gene: TRBV18; j_gene: TRBJ2-1; d_gene: TRBD2; abundance: -; CDR3aa: CASSRPGLAGGSEQFF; CDR3nt: TGTGCCAGCTCACGTCCTGGACTAGCGGGGGGGAGTGAGCAGTTCTTC
v_gene: TRBV12-5; j_gene: TRBJ1-1; d_gene: TRBD1; abundance: -; CDR3aa: CASGNGQGNTEAFF; CDR3nt: TGTGCTAGTGGTAATGGACAGGGTAACACTGAAGCTTTCTTT
v_gene: TRBV5-8; j_gene: TRBJ2-5; d_gene: -; abundance: -; CDR3aa: CASSWGDVREKETQYF; CDR3nt: TGTGCCAGCAGCTGGGGGGACGTCCGGGAGAAAGAGACCCAGTACTTC
v_gene: TRBV7-9; j_gene: TRBJ1-3; d_gene: -; abundance: once; CDR3aa: CASSPGQPSSGNTIYF; CDR3nt: TGTGCCAGCAGTCCCGGACAGCCGAGCTCTGGAAACACCATATATTTT
v_gene: TRBV28; j_gene: TRBJ1-1; d_gene: -; abundance: -; CDR3aa: CASSVQENTEAFF; CDR3nt: TGTGCCAGCAGTGTTCAGGAGAACACTGAAGCTTTCTTT
v_gene: TRBV5-1; j_gene: TRBJ2-5; d_gene: TRBD2; abundance: -; CDR3aa: CASSLSSGSETQYF; CDR3nt: TGCGCCAGCAGCTTGAGTAGCGGGTCAGAGACCCAGTACTTC
v_gene: TRBV7-3; j_gene: TRBJ2-3; d_gene: TRBD2; abundance: -; CDR3aa: CASSQNLAGAPGSNTQYF; CDR3nt: TGTGCCAGCAGCCAAAACCTAGCGGGGGCCCCGGGGTCCAATACGCAGTATTTT
v_gene: TRBV5-1; j_gene: TRBJ2-1; d_gene: TRBD2; abundance: once; CDR3aa: CASSLGRGDSYNEQFF; CDR3nt: TGCGCCAGCAGCTTGGGACGGGGGGACTCCTACAATGAGCAGTTCTTC
v_gene: TRBV2; j_gene: TRBJ1-3; d_gene: -; abundance: -; CDR3aa: CASSPSGLYSGNTIYF; CDR3nt: TGTGCCAGCAGTCCCAGCGGCCTTTATTCTGGAAACACCATATATTTT
v_gene: TRBV18; j_gene: TRBJ1-2; d_gene: -; abundance: once; CDR3aa: CASSPATQGSYGYTF; CDR3nt: TGTGCCAGCTCACCAGCGACACAGGGCTCATATGGCTACACCTTC
v_gene: TRBV14; j_gene: TRBJ1-2; d_gene: -; abundance: -; CDR3aa: CASSQDGLEGGYTF; CDR3nt: TGTGCCAGCAGCCAAGATGGGCTCGAGGGTGGCTACACCTTC
v_gene: TRBV3-1/TRBV3-2; j_gene: TRBJ1-1; d_gene: -; abundance: -; CDR3aa: CASSGNGRGTEAFF; CDR3nt: TGTGCCAGCAGTGGGAATGGGCGGGGCACTGAAGCTTTCTTT
v_gene: TRBV5-6; j_gene: TRBJ2-7; d_gene: -; abundance: -; CDR3aa: CASSFEDYEQYF; CDR3nt: TGTGCCAGCAGCTTCGAGGACTACGAGCAGTACTTC
v_gene: TRBV11-3; j_gene: TRBJ2-2; d_gene: -; abundance: -; CDR3aa: CASSSGNTGELFF; CDR3nt: TGTGCCAGCAGCTCCGGGAACACCGGGGAGCTGTTTTTT
v_gene: TRBV6-5; j_gene: TRBJ1-5; d_gene: -; abundance: -; CDR3aa: CASRLGGNQPQHF; CDR3nt: TGTGCCAGCAGGCTCGGAGGCAATCAGCCCCAGCATTTT
v_gene: TRBV2; j_gene: TRBJ2-6; d_gene: -; abundance: -; CDR3aa: CASRLTSSGANVLTF; CDR3nt: TGTGCCAGCAGACTTACCAGCTCTGGGGCCAACGTCCTGACTTTC
v_gene: TRBV2; j_gene: TRBJ1-6; d_gene: -; abundance: -; CDR3aa: CASSELYWQFTYNSPLHF; CDR3nt: TGTGCCAGCAGTGAATTGTATTGGCAGTTCACCTATAATTCACCCCTCCACTTT
v_gene: TRBV14; j_gene: TRBJ1-1; d_gene: -; abundance: -; CDR3aa: CASSQDPPPLVKLSTEAFF; CDR3nt: TGTGCCAGCAGCCAAGATCCCCCCCCCTTAGTGAAGTTGAGCACTGAAGCTTTCTTT
v_gene: TRBV7-9; j_gene: TRBJ1-1; d_gene: -; abundance: -; CDR3aa: CAGTFTNTEAFF; CDR3nt: TGTGCCGGTACCTTCACGAACACTGAAGCTTTCTTT
v_gene: TRBV19; j_gene: TRBJ1-1; d_gene: -; abundance: -; CDR3aa: CASQGWNTEAFF; CDR3nt: TGTGCCAGCCAGGGTTGGAACACTGAAGCTTTCTTT
v_gene: TRBV27; j_gene: TRBJ1-4; d_gene: -; abundance: -; CDR3aa: CASSSPYEKLFF; CDR3nt: TGTGCCAGCAGTTCCCCTTATGAAAAACTGTTTTTT
v_gene: TRBV4-3; j_gene: TRBJ1-1; d_gene: -; abundance: -; CDR3aa: CASSPTPMNTEAFF; CDR3nt: TGCGCCAGCAGCCCTACACCTATGAACACTGAAGCTTTCTTT
v_gene: TRBV5-6; j_gene: TRBJ2-2; d_gene: -; abundance: -; CDR3aa: CASSLGGPTGELFF; CDR3nt: TGTGCCAGCAGCCTCGGGGGGCCCACCGGGGAGCTGTTTTTT
v_gene: TRBV7-3; j_gene: TRBJ2-2; d_gene: TRBD2; abundance: -; CDR3aa: CASSLTGYSGGAPGELFF; CDR3nt: TGTGCCAGCAGCTTAACCGGTTATAGCGGGGGGGCCCCCGGGGAGCTGTTTTTT
v_gene: TRBV5-1; j_gene: TRBJ1-2; d_gene: -; abundance: once; CDR3aa: CASSSGGTPGRASGYTF; CDR3nt: TGCGCCAGCAGCTCGGGAGGGACACCGGGTCGGGCTTCTGGCTACACCTTC
v_gene: TRBV11-2; j_gene: TRBJ2-3; d_gene: TRBD2; abundance: few; CDR3aa: CASSLNGAAGGQGDTQYF; CDR3nt: TGTGCCAGCAGCTTAAACGGGGCAGCGGGGGGGCAAGGGGATACGCAGTATTTT
v_gene: TRBV15; j_gene: TRBJ2-7; d_gene: -; abundance: -; CDR3aa: CATSRDWGTYEQYF; CDR3nt: TGTGCCACCAGCAGAGATTGGGGTACCTACGAGCAGTACTTC
v_gene: TRBV2; j_gene: TRBJ1-3; d_gene: -; abundance: -; CDR3aa: CASSVGRSKDGNTIYF; CDR3nt: TGTGCCAGCAGCGTGGGGAGGTCAAAGGATGGAAACACCATATATTTT
v_gene: TRBV12-3/TRBV12-4; j_gene: TRBJ1-2; d_gene: TRBD1; abundance: once; CDR3aa: CASSRDSYGYTF; CDR3nt: TGTGCCAGCAGTCGGGACAGCTATGGCTACACCTTC
v_gene: TRBV6-5; j_gene: TRBJ2-2; d_gene: -; abundance: -; CDR3aa: CASSENTGELFF; CDR3nt: TGTGCCAGCAGCGAGAACACCGGGGAGCTGTTTTTT
v_gene: TRBV27; j_gene: TRBJ2-1; d_gene: TRBD2; abundance: -; CDR3aa: CASSLTAGGRHNEQFF; CDR3nt: TGTGCCAGCAGTTTAACAGCGGGGGGGCGTCACAATGAGCAGTTCTTC
v_gene: TRBV7-8; j_gene: TRBJ1-1; d_gene: TRBD1; abundance: -; CDR3aa: CASSPTTGGWMNTEAFF; CDR3nt: TGTGCCAGCAGTCCAACCACAGGGGGCTGGATGAACACTGAAGCTTTCTTT
v_gene: TRBV7-9; j_gene: TRBJ1-2; d_gene: -; abundance: -; CDR3aa: CASSLREWGNYGYTF; CDR3nt: TGTGCCAGCAGCCTGCGTGAATGGGGAAACTATGGCTACACCTTC
v_gene: TRBV28; j_gene: TRBJ1-6; d_gene: -; abundance: -; CDR3aa: CASSLGQANGHSPLHF; CDR3nt: TGTGCCAGCAGTTTAGGGCAGGCTAATGGTCATTCACCCCTCCACTTT
v_gene: TRBV4-1; j_gene: TRBJ1-1; d_gene: -; abundance: -; CDR3aa: CASSKGHNMNTEAFF; CDR3nt: TGCGCCAGCAGCAAAGGACACAACATGAACACTGAAGCTTTCTTT
v_gene: TRBV3-1/TRBV3-2; j_gene: TRBJ1-6; d_gene: -; abundance: once; CDR3aa: CASSQAKNSPLHF; CDR3nt: TGTGCCAGCAGCCAAGCCAAAAATTCACCCCTCCACTTT
v_gene: TRBV5-1; j_gene: TRBJ1-6; d_gene: -; abundance: -; CDR3aa: CASSRTDSRSSYNSPLHF; CDR3nt: TGCGCCAGCAGCCGGACGGACAGTAGAAGCTCCTATAATTCACCCCTCCACTTT
v_gene: TRBV3-1/TRBV3-2; j_gene: TRBJ1-6; d_gene: -; abundance: -; CDR3aa: CASSQESRGTLHF; CDR3nt: TGTGCCAGCAGCCAAGAATCCAGGGGCACCCTCCACTTT
v_gene: TRBV28; j_gene: TRBJ2-7; d_gene: -; abundance: -; CDR3aa: CASSFWGPGTYEQYF; CDR3nt: TGTGCCAGCAGTTTCTGGGGGCCAGGAACCTACGAGCAGTACTTC
v_gene: TRBV25-1; j_gene: TRBJ2-7; d_gene: -; abundance: -; CDR3aa: CASRWGSGGEQYF; CDR3nt: TGTGCCAGCAGGTGGGGCAGTGGGGGCGAGCAGTACTTC
v_gene: TRBV7-9; j_gene: TRBJ1-1; d_gene: TRBD1; abundance: -; CDR3aa: CASSLDGTGRTEAFF; CDR3nt: TGTGCCAGCAGCTTAGACGGGACAGGGAGGACTGAAGCTTTCTTT
v_gene: TRBV5-1; j_gene: TRBJ1-6; d_gene: -; abundance: -; CDR3aa: CASSLGNPDSYNSPLHF; CDR3nt: TGCGCCAGCAGCTTGGGGAATCCCGACAGTTATAATTCACCCCTCCACTTT
v_gene: TRBV5-1; j_gene: TRBJ1-3; d_gene: -; abundance: -; CDR3aa: CASSLSLASGNTIYF; CDR3nt: TGCGCCAGCAGCTTGTCCCTCGCCTCTGGAAACACCATATATTTT
v_gene: TRBV4-1; j_gene: TRBJ1-2; d_gene: TRBD1; abundance: -; CDR3aa: CASSQTSTGYYGYTF; CDR3nt: TGCGCCAGCAGCCAAACATCGACAGGGTACTATGGCTACACCTTC
v_gene: TRBV2; j_gene: TRBJ2-1; d_gene: TRBD2; abundance: -; CDR3aa: CASSTGRSGGFNEQFF; CDR3nt: TGTGCCAGCAGCACGGGGAGGAGCGGGGGGTTCAATGAGCAGTTCTTC
v_gene: TRBV28; j_gene: TRBJ2-5; d_gene: -; abundance: -; CDR3aa: CASSSVGKQQETQYF; CDR3nt: TGTGCCAGCAGCTCCGTTGGGAAACAACAAGAGACCCAGTACTTC
v_gene: TRBV11-3; j_gene: TRBJ2-3; d_gene: -; abundance: -; CDR3aa: CASSFEGYTQYF; CDR3nt: TGTGCCAGCAGCTTCGAGGGGTATACGCAGTATTTT
v_gene: TRBV20-1; j_gene: TRBJ1-1; d_gene: TRBD1; abundance: -; CDR3aa: CSAGGQGEAFF; CDR3nt: TGCAGTGCAGGCGGACAGGGTGAAGCTTTCTTT
v_gene: TRBV7-8; j_gene: TRBJ2-1; d_gene: TRBD2; abundance: -; CDR3aa: CASSLGRGGGNEQFF; CDR3nt: TGTGCCAGCAGCCTAGGCCGGGGGGGTGGCAATGAGCAGTTCTTC
v_gene: TRBV5-1; j_gene: TRBJ1-2; d_gene: -; abundance: -; CDR3aa: CASSLGGTRGYTF; CDR3nt: TGCGCCAGCAGCTTGGGAGGGACTCGAGGCTACACCTTC
v_gene: TRBV28; j_gene: TRBJ1-2; d_gene: TRBD1; abundance: -; CDR3aa: CASSLVQGGRTNYGYTF; CDR3nt: TGTGCCAGCAGTTTGGTACAGGGGGGGCGGACTAACTATGGCTACACCTTC
v_gene: TRBV28; j_gene: TRBJ1-5; d_gene: -; abundance: -; CDR3aa: CASSSTGINQPQHF; CDR3nt: TGTGCCAGCAGTTCGACAGGCATCAATCAGCCCCAGCATTTT
v_gene: TRBV7-9; j_gene: TRBJ2-3; d_gene: -; abundance: once; CDR3aa: CASSLTGAGDTQYF; CDR3nt: TGTGCCAGCAGCTTAACCGGTGCGGGGGATACGCAGTATTTT
v_gene: TRBV4-2; j_gene: TRBJ1-5; d_gene: -; abundance: -; CDR3aa: CASSQDSGLGQPQHF; CDR3nt: TGTGCCAGCAGTCAAGACAGCGGGCTGGGGCAGCCCCAGCATTTT
v_gene: TRBV3-1/TRBV3-2; j_gene: TRBJ2-7; d_gene: TRBD2; abundance: -; CDR3aa: CASSLASGGAREQYF; CDR3nt: TGTGCCAGCAGCTTAGCTAGCGGGGGGGCCCGCGAGCAGTACTTC
v_gene: TRBV24-1; j_gene: TRBJ2-4; d_gene: TRBD1; abundance: -; CDR3aa: CATPSWGTGVAKNIQYF; CDR3nt: TGTGCCACCCCCAGTTGGGGGACAGGGGTGGCCAAAAACATTCAGTACTTC